Detailed here is one TCR beta chain. What it binds is unknown. This sample is drawn from a study of cytomegalovirus exposure and HLA in healthy donors. Study-level results: A few chains tied to CMV proved CMV antigen-specific in vitro. In a later analysis, a missense DCLRE1C variant was linked to TCR beta V- and J-gene trimming. About 87% or about 30% of the time was how often most TCR beta V segments were productive, according to an earlier analysis. The authors later found most CMV-associated TCR beta chains appeared HLA-restricted.

This CDR3 region has 14 residues. Losses at the gene ends were 5 bases for V and 1 base for J; bases not matched to a gene: 5. The germline gives CDR1 SGHTA, CDR2 FQGNSA. It was with 60 Vbeta and 13 Jbeta primers that the PCR ran. Method: immunoSEQ multiplex PCR; TCRdb's copy keeps in-frame clones and lacks some. The data show approximately 140,000 clones, more than 75% seen once. What was sequenced was PBMCs. V gene TRBV7-2 combines with J gene TRBJ2-7; 7 bases agree with TRBD1. The TCR comes from a female donor in good health and CMV-seronegative. The CDR3 region has the DNA TGTGCCAGCAGCCGGGACAGTTTGTCCTACGAGCAGTACTTC. Protein: CASSRDSLSYEQYF.